A single sample gave rise to the 11 T cell receptor beta chains below, sequenced in a study of blood T cell repertoires in COVID-19. Profiling relied on immunoSEQ multiplex PCR, and the TCRdb table lists in-frame clones only, not all of them. Among about 220,000 clones listed, under 90% were seen once. Sequencing input: peripheral blood. These receptors were collected from a man aged 25 to 40 with active or convalescent COVID-19.

The chain is built from TRBV29-1 and TRBJ2-1; 10 bases are shared with TRBD1. J lost 10 bases, V lost 3 bases, and 6 bases had no gene match. CDR1 is SQVTM and CDR2 is ANQGSEA in the germline V gene. This CDR3 is 13 amino acids long. Here the CDR3 DNA reads TGCAGCGTTGAGGGGACAGGGGTTCGGGAGCAGTTCTTC. Translating gives CSVEGTGVREQFF.

The chain uses TRBV5-5 and TRBJ1-3, with D unclear. The CDR3 extends over 16 amino acids. V lost 4 bases to trimming and J lost 0 bases, with 14 bases between them. In germline, CDR1 is SGHKS, CDR2 YYEKEE (reference sequence). Written as DNA, the CDR3 is TGTGCCAGCAGCGCCCAAACAGCCTTCTCTGGAAACACCATATATTTT. Translation: CASSAQTAFSGNTIYF. Filled out from reference TRBV5-5 and TRBJ1-3, the complete variable domain reads DAGVTQSPTHLIKTRGQQVTLRCSPISGHKSVSWYQQVLGQGPQFIFQYYEKEERGRGNFPDRFSARQFPNYSSELNVNALLLGDSALYLCASSAQTAFSGNTIYFGEGSWLTVV.

The V gene is TRBV11-3, the J gene TRBJ2-7; 8 bases align to TRBD1. CDR1 and CDR2 (germline): SGHNT, YENEEA. Trimming cost V 5 bases and J 2 bases; bases outside gene matches: 14. The CDR3 has 17 residues. The CDR3 sequence is CASSGEVRTGTAYEQYF. The CDR3 bases are TGTGCCAGCAGCGGGGAAGTTAGGACAGGGACTGCCTACGAGCAGTACTTC.

This clone was counted a single time. The gene calls are TRBV28 and TRBJ1-3, with D perhaps matching TRBD1 (6 bases). With 6 bases removed from V and 1 base from J, the gap between germline ends came to 10 bases. This CDR3 comprises 14 residues. CDR1 is MDHEN, CDR2 SYDVKM, per germline. The CDR3 DNA sequence: TGTGCCAGCAGATTACAGGGATCTGGAAACACCATATATTTT. It yields the protein CASRLQGSGNTIYF.

The chain carries TRBV5-6 and TRBJ1-5, with a possible D match to TRBD1 (5 bases). The germline CDR1 and CDR2 sequences are SGHDT and YYEEEE. V was shortened by 1 base and J by 11 bases, with 13 bases between the two germline ends. This CDR3 contains 13 residues. As DNA, the CDR3 is TGTGCCAGCAGCTTGAGCGGGGCGTTAGCCCAGCATTTT. Amino acid sequence: CASSLSGALAQHF. Supplemented by reference TRBV5-6 and TRBJ1-5, the full variable domain reads DAGVTQSPTHLIKTRGQQVTLRCSPKSGHDTVSWYQQALGQGPQFIFQYYEEEERQRGNFPDRFSGHQFPNYSSELNVNALLLGDSALYLCASSLSGALAQHFGDGTRLSIL.

The chain combines TRBV6-5 with TRBJ1-6; 8 positions agree with TRBD1. Germline trimming cut 4 bases from V and 5 bases from J; bases unmatched to any gene: 7. The germline gives CDR1 MNHEY, CDR2 SVGAGI. This CDR3 has 16 amino acids. CDR3 loop: CASSSGTGWDNSPLHF. The CDR3 nucleotides read TGTGCCAGCAGTTCCGGGACAGGATGGGATAATTCACCCCTCCACTTT.

The chain has TRBV28 and TRBJ1-2; 8 bases align to TRBD1. The length of the CDR3 is 14 residues. CDR1 is MDHEN and CDR2 is SYDVKM in the germline V gene. After removal of 6 bases from V and 8 bases from J, the junction contained 11 bases not matched to a gene. The CDR3 DNA is TGTGCCAGCAGGACCGCGGACAGGGTGGGAGGCTACACCTTC. Its translation: CASRTADRVGGYTF.

Comment on this clone: Other DNA sequences in this specimen translate into the identical CDR3. V is TRBV18 and J is TRBJ2-7; tentative D call: TRBD1 (6 bases). V lost 0 bases, J lost 6 bases, and 6 bases lay in between. Looked up from germline, CDR1 is KGHSH and CDR2 is LQKENI. This CDR3 has 12 residues. CDR3 amino acids: CASSPPGGEQYF. CDR3 nucleotide sequence: TGTGCCAGCTCACCACCAGGGGGCGAGCAGTACTTC.

CDR3 in DNA: TGCGCCAGCAGCCGGGACTTTTCCCCCACTAACTATGGCTACACCTTC. This codes for CASSRDFSPTNYGYTF. The V call is TRBV5-1, the J call TRBJ1-2; tentative D call: TRBD1 (5 bases). Trimming shortened V by 4 bases and J by 0 bases, and 16 bases separated the two germline ends. The CDR3 is 16 residues long. Germline lookup yields CDR1 SGHRS and CDR2 YFSETQ.

This clone was detected only a few times. The chain recombines TRBV28 with TRBJ1-2; TRBD1 might be the D (5 bases). The CDR3 totals 15 residues. The ends were cut back, 8 bases at V and 4 bases at J, with 20 bases in the middle. The germline V gene has CDR1 MDHEN and CDR2 SYDVKM. The chain's CDR3 is CASSGSGQGIYGYTF. For the CDR3, the DNA is TGTGCCAGCTCCGGGAGTGGGCAGGGCATCTATGGCTACACCTTC.

This chain connects TRBV18 to TRBJ2-2; TRBD2 aligns across 8 bases. The V gene end was trimmed by 1 base and the J gene end by 4 bases; junction bases not matched to a gene: 5. The CDR3 is made up of 16 amino acids. Germline V gene lookup returns CDR1 KGHSH and CDR2 LQKENI. The CDR3 DNA sequence: TGTGCCAGCTCACCACGAACGGGAGGGACCACCGGGGAGCTGTTTTTT. As protein: CASSPRTGGTTGELFF.